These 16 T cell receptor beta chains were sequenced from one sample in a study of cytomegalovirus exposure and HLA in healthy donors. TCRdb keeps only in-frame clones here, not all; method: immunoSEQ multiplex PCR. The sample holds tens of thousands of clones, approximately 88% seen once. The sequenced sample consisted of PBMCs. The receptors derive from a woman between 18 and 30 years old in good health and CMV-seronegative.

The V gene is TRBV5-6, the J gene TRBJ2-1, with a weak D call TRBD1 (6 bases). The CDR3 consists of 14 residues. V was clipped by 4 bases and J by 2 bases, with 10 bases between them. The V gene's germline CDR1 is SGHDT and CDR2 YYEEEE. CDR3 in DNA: TGTGCCAGCAGCCAGCAGGGGACCTACAATGAGCAGTTCTTC. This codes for CASSQQGTYNEQFF.

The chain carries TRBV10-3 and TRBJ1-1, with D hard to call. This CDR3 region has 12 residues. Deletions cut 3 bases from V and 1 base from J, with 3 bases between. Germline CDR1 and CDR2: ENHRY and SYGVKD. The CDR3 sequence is CAISDQNTEAFF. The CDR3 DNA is TGTGCCATCAGTGACCAGAACACTGAAGCTTTCTTT.

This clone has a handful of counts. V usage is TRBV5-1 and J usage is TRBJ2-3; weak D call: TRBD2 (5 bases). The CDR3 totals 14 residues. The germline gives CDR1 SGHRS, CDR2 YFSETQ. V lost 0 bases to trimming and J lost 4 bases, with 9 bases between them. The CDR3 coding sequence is TGCGCCAGCAGCTTGGGACTACCCGCAGATACGCAGTATTTT. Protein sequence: CASSLGLPADTQYF.

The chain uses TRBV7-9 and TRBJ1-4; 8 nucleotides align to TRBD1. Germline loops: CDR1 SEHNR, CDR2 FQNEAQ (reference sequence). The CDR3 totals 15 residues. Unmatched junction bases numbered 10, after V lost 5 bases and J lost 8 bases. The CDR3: CASSRRTGREEKLFF. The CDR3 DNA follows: TGTGCCAGCAGCCGGCGGACAGGGAGAGAGGAAAAACTGTTTTTT.

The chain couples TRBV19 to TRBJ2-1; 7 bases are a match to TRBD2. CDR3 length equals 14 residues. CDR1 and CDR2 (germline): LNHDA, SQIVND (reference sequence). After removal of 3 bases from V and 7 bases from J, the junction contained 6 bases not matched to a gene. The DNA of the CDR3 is TGTGCCAGTAGTATGCGGGAGAGACTTAATGAGCAGTTCTTC. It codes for CASSMRERLNEQFF.

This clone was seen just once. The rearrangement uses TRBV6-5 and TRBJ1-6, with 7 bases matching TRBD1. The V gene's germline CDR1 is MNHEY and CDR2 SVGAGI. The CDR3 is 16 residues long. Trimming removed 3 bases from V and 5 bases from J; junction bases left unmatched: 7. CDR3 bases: TGTGCCAGCAGTTATTCGACAGGGATCGATAATTCACCCCTCCACTTT. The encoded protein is CASSYSTGIDNSPLHF.

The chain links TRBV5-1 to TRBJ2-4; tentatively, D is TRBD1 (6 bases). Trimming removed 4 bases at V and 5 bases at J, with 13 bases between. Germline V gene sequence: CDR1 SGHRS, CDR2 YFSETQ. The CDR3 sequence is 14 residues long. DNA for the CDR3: TGCGCCAGCAGCCCCAGCGACAGGCAAAACATTCAGTACTTC. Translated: CASSPSDRQNIQYF.

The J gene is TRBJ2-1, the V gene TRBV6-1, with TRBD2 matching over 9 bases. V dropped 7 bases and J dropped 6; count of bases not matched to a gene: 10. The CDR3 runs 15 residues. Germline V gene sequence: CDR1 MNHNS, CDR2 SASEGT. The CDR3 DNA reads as TGTGCCAGCACCGCAACTAGCGGGCTCTCCAATGAGCAGTTCTTC. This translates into CASTATSGLSNEQFF.

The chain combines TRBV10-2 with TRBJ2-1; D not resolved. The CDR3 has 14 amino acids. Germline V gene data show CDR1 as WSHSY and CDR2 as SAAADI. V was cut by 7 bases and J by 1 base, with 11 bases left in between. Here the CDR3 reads CASTPFPSYNEQFF. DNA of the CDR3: TGCGCCAGCACCCCCTTCCCTTCCTACAATGAGCAGTTCTTC.

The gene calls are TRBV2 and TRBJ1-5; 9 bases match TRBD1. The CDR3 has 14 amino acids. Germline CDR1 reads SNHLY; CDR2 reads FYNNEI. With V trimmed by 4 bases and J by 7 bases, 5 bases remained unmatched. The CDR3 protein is CASSVDRGIQPQHF. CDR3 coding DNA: TGTGCCAGCAGTGTTGACAGGGGGATACAGCCCCAGCATTTT.

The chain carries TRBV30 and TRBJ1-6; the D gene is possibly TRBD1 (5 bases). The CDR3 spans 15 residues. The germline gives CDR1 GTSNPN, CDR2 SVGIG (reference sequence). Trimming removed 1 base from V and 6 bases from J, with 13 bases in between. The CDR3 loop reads CAWSGSGHFNSPLHF. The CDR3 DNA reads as TGTGCCTGGAGTGGTTCTGGACATTTTAATTCACCCCTCCACTTT.

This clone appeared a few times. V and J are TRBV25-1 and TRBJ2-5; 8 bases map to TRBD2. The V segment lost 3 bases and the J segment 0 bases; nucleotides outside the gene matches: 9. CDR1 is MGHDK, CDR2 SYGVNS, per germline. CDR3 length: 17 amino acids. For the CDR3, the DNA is TGTGCCAGCAGTGATTGGACGGGACTAGGTAACCAAGAGACCCAGTACTTC. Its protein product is CASSDWTGLGNQETQYF.

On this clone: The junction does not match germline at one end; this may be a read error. The CDR3 sequence: CASRFTGGTYNGQFF. The CDR3 DNA sequence: TGTGCCAGCAGATTTACAGGGGGGACCTACAATGGGCAGTTCTTC. J is TRBJ2-1 and V is TRBV6-5; 8 nucleotides line up with TRBD1. This CDR3 contains 15 residues. Germline loops: CDR1 MNHEY, CDR2 SVGAGI.

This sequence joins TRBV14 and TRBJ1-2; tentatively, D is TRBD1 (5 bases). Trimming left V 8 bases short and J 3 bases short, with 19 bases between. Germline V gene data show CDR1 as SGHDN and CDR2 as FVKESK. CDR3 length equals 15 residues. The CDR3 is CASREMAGTDYGYTF. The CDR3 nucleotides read TGTGCCAGCCGAGAAATGGCAGGGACTGACTATGGCTACACCTTC. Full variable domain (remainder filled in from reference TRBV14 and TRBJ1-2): EAGVTQFPSHSVIEKGQTVTLRCDPISGHDNLYWYRRVMGKEIKFLLHFVKESKQDESGMPNNRFLAERTGGTYSTLKVQPAELEDSGVYFCASREMAGTDYGYTFGSGTRLTVV.

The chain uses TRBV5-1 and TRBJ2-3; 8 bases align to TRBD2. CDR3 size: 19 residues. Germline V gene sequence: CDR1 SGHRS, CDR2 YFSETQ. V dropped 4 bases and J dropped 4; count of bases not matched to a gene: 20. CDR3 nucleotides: TGCGCCAGCAGCATACGACTTCGAGGAAGCGGGAGCGGGTCAGATACGCAGTATTTT. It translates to CASSIRLRGSGSGSDTQYF. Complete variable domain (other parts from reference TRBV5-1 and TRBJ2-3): KAGVTQTPRYLIKTRGQQVTLSCSPISGHRSVSWYQQTPGQGLQFLFEYFSETQRNKGNFPGRFSGRQFSNSRSEMNVSTLELGDSALYLCASSIRLRGSGSGSDTQYFGPGTRLTVL.

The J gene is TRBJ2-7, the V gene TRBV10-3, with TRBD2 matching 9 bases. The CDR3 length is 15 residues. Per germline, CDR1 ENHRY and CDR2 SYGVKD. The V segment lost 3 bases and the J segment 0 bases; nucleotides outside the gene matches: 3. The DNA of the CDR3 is TGTGCCATCAGTGAAGCTAGCGGGATCTCCTACGAGCAGTACTTC. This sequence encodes CAISEASGISYEQYF.